This entry describes one T cell receptor beta chain. Its antigen is unidentified. This specimen comes from a study of shared clonotypes between healthy human individuals. Notes on the study in general: Represented diversity, genetic and exposure-history alike, was limited by few donors.

The CDR3 has 18 residues. Germline-derived CDR1 and CDR2 are MNHEY and SMNVEV (reference sequence). The V gene end was trimmed by 1 base and the J gene end by 0 bases; junction bases not matched to a gene: 11. Genomic DNA of every subset was divided equally among multiple immunoSEQ plates. Sequencing of unsorted PBMC DNA was carried out using ten immunoSEQ deep assay plates. In the original analysis: ImmunoSEQ junction-only sequences lacked quality scores, so their filtering differed. This table comes from immunoSEQ multiplex PCR, and its TCRdb copy is limited to in-frame clones, with some not included. That table furnishes V, J and clone size, whereas the DNA furnished D and trimming. Of more than 450,000 clones listed, approximately 85% are singletons.

The sample taken for sequencing was PBMCs. The chain has TRBV27 and TRBJ1-1, with 7 bases aligning to TRBD1. This TCR was sampled from a middle-aged woman in good health. Some clones in this sample may be carry-over from other donors' samples. The CDR3 loop is CASSLFSDRVVMNTEAFF. The CDR3 region has the DNA TGTGCCAGCAGTTTATTCTCCGACAGGGTGGTCATGAACACTGAAGCTTTCTTT.